A single sample is the source of the 26 T cell receptor beta chains below, sequenced in a study of neurological immune-mediated disorders. In TCRdb, the 5' RACE reads were re-called with MiXCR into one record per CDR3 protein. The sample lists about 46,000 distinct CDR3 sequences, about 2% occurring once. Material for sequencing was PBMCs. The receptors were gathered from a woman aged 40 to 50 with multiple sclerosis.

This clonotype was detected many times. The V gene is TRBV5-1, the J gene TRBJ2-7; D gene unclear. Trimming removed 2 bases at V and 3 bases at J, with 9 bases between. Germline assignment: CDR1 SGHRS and CDR2 YFSETQ. The CDR3 is made up of 13 amino acids. The CDR3 sequence is CASSFRENYEQYF. DNA of the CDR3: TGCGCCAGCAGCTTCCGCGAGAACTACGAGCAGTACTTC.

At least ten counts were recorded for this clonotype. V and J are TRBV7-9 and TRBJ1-3; D not certain. This CDR3 is 14 amino acids long. V was cut by 3 bases and J by 0 bases, with 6 bases left in between. Germline CDR1 reads SEHNR; CDR2 reads FQNEAQ (reference sequence). The CDR3 spells CASSLANSGNTIYF. The CDR3, as DNA: TGTGCCAGCAGCTTGGCAAACTCTGGAAACACCATATATTTT.

This clonotype was observed many times. The chain employs TRBV6-1 and TRBJ2-4; 9 nucleotides line up with TRBD1. This CDR3 spans 16 amino acids. The trim removed 7 bases at V and 5 bases at J, leaving 12 bases unmatched. Germline assignment: CDR1 MNHNS and CDR2 SASEGT. Written as DNA, the CDR3 is TGTGCCAGCACGTCGGCTCTACACAGGGGGCAAAACATTCAGTACTTC. Residues: CASTSALHRGQNIQYF.

This clonotype was found many times. This chain connects TRBV7-9 to TRBJ2-7; D call uncertain. Trimming left V 3 bases short and J 0 bases short, with 9 bases between. Germline V gene lookup returns CDR1 SEHNR and CDR2 FQNEAQ (reference sequence). This CDR3 has 14 residues. CDR3 nucleotide sequence: TGTGCCAGCAGCTTCACTGGTTTCTCCTACGAGCAGTACTTC. It is translated as CASSFTGFSYEQYF.

This clonotype was found many times. This chain joins TRBV11-2 and TRBJ1-1; D is unresolved. V was trimmed by 2 bases and J by 3 bases, leaving 10 bases between them. Per germline, CDR1 SGHAT and CDR2 FQNNGV. The CDR3 covers 14 residues. CDR3 sequence reads: CASSLIPGDTEAFF. CDR3 nucleotides: TGTGCCAGCAGCTTAATACCTGGGGACACTGAAGCTTTCTTT.

In this sample, this clonotype turned up many times. The gene calls are TRBV5-8 and TRBJ2-7, with D perhaps TRBD1 (5 bases). The germline V gene encodes CDR1 SGHTS and CDR2 YDEGEE. V was trimmed by 9 bases and J by 4 bases, leaving 14 bases between them. This CDR3 spans 12 amino acids. CDR3 DNA: TGTGCCAAACCCCGACAGTGGTACGAGCAGTACTTC. Its translation: CAKPRQWYEQYF.

This clonotype was detected ten times or more. The rearrangement joins TRBV5-1 to TRBJ2-7; D is possibly TRBD2 (6 bases). From germline, CDR1 is SGHRS and CDR2 YFSETQ. V was pared by 3 bases and J by 2 bases, with 15 bases between. The CDR3 consists of 15 residues. The DNA of the CDR3 is TGCGCCAGCAGCTGGGGGGACTCTCCTACCTACGAGCAGTACTTC. This sequence encodes CASSWGDSPTYEQYF.

This clonotype was detected many times. The V gene is TRBV5-1, the J gene TRBJ2-2, with 9 nucleotides matching TRBD1. The CDR3 contains 16 residues. The V gene end was trimmed by 2 bases and the J gene end by 3 bases; junction bases not matched to a gene: 5. Looked up from germline, CDR1 is SGHRS and CDR2 is YFSETQ. The CDR3: CASSLTGGMDTGELFF. CDR3 nucleotides: TGCGCCAGCAGCTTAACAGGGGGCATGGACACCGGGGAGCTGTTTTTT.

In this sample, this clonotype turned up many times. V usage is TRBV6-5 and J usage is TRBJ1-2; possible D gene TRBD1, 6 bases. The CDR3 loop spans 14 amino acids. The germline gives CDR1 MNHEY, CDR2 SVGAGI. Between the trimmed V and J ends, which lost 6 bases and 2 bases, there was a span of 13 bases. The CDR3 nucleotides read TGTGCCAGCAGCCAAAGGACAGCGAACTATGGCTACACCTTC. This gives the protein CASSQRTANYGYTF.

This clonotype was observed many times. The chain uses TRBV6-5 and TRBJ2-6, with D possibly being TRBD1 (6 bases). The CDR3 length is 17 residues. The germline V and J ends were trimmed by 2 bases and 0 bases, with 11 bases remaining between them. CDR1 MNHEY and CDR2 SVGAGI come from the germline V gene. The CDR3 protein is CASSYQGSTSGANVLTF. DNA for the CDR3: TGTGCCAGCAGTTACCAGGGGAGTACCTCTGGGGCCAACGTCCTGACTTTC.

This clonotype appeared many times. The J gene is TRBJ2-3, the V gene TRBV5-1, with 10 bases fitting TRBD1. With V trimmed by 5 bases and J by 4 bases, 4 bases remained unmatched. Germline CDR1 SGHRS, CDR2 YFSETQ. The CDR3 contains 14 residues. The CDR3 protein is CASRLGQGPDTQYF. Here the CDR3 DNA reads TGCGCCAGCAGGCTGGGACAGGGGCCAGATACGCAGTATTTT.

At least ten counts were recorded for this clonotype. The chain links TRBV5-1 to TRBJ2-7, with D unresolved. The CDR3 extends over 15 amino acids. V shed 1 base and J shed 0 bases, with 11 bases lying between them. Looked up from germline, CDR1 is SGHRS and CDR2 is YFSETQ. CDR3 in DNA: TGCGCCAGCAGCTTGACAGCAGCCGGCTCCTACGAGCAGTACTTC. Encoded protein: CASSLTAAGSYEQYF.

This clonotype was found many times. The V call is TRBV7-6, the J call TRBJ1-5; possibly TRBD1 for D (5 bases). In germline, CDR1 is SGHVS, CDR2 FNYEAQ. V lost 1 base and J lost 0, with 13 bases in between. There are 17 residues in the CDR3. DNA for the CDR3: TGTGCCAGCAGCTTAGTCCCCGGACACAATAGCAATCAGCCCCAGCATTTT. It yields the protein CASSLVPGHNSNQPQHF.

This clonotype was counted many times. The V and J genes are TRBV12-3 or TRBV12-4 and TRBJ2-2; D might be TRBD1 or TRBD2, each matching 5 bases. This CDR3 spans 14 amino acids. The V end lost 3 bases, the J end lost 4 bases, and 9 bases lay between the germline ends. The CDR3 DNA reads as TGTGCCAGCAGTTTGGGACGGGGCACCGGGGAGCTGTTTTTT. Translated, it gives CASSLGRGTGELFF.

This clonotype has ten or more counts. The chain recombines TRBV12-3 or TRBV12-4 with TRBJ2-7; 8 bases are shared with TRBD2. Germline trimming cut 3 bases from V and 6 bases from J; bases unmatched to any gene: 7. The CDR3 consists of 14 residues. The CDR3 sequence is CASSFRRGVTEQYF. CDR3 nucleotide sequence: TGTGCCAGCAGTTTTCGGCGGGGGGTTACCGAGCAGTACTTC.

This clonotype was recorded many times. The V and J genes are TRBV24-1 and TRBJ2-5; 9 positions agree with TRBD1. Looked up from germline, CDR1 is KGHDR and CDR2 is SFDVKD. V lost 7 bases and J lost 5; bases outside the gene matches: 13. This CDR3 region has 16 residues. CDR3 sequence reads: CATSSSRTGAVETQYF. The CDR3 nucleotides are TGTGCCACCAGCAGCTCTCGGACAGGGGCCGTGGAGACCCAGTACTTC.

Many counts were recorded for this clonotype. V and J are TRBV6-5 and TRBJ1-1, with D uncertain. This CDR3 spans 13 amino acids. The V end was cut by 10 bases, the J end by 4 bases, with 16 bases between. Germline CDR1 reads MNHEY; CDR2 reads SVGAGI. This CDR3 is CAIRRAVGTEAFF. CDR3 bases: TGTGCCATCCGACGGGCTGTCGGCACTGAAGCTTTCTTT.

This clonotype was counted ten times or more. The chain uses TRBV11-2 and TRBJ2-1; 9 nucleotides line up with TRBD2. Trimming cost V 2 bases and J 9 bases; bases outside gene matches: 8. CDR1 and CDR2 (germline): SGHAT, FQNNGV. The CDR3 sequence is 15 residues long. The DNA for the CDR3 is TGTGCCAGCAGCTTAAGGCTAGCGGGGAAGGGTGAGCAGTTCTTC. Translating it yields CASSLRLAGKGEQFF.

This clonotype came up many times. This sequence joins TRBV11-2 and TRBJ2-3; 8 bases align to TRBD2. Germline loops: CDR1 SGHAT, CDR2 FQNNGV. The length of the CDR3 is 16 residues. The J segment lost 6 bases and the V segment lost 5 bases, leaving 13 bases of the junction unmatched. The CDR3 DNA reads TGTGCCAGCAGCCCCTTCCGGGGCGGGGGGCAGGATACGCAGTATTTT. Translating gives CASSPFRGGGQDTQYF.

This clonotype was observed many times. V is TRBV20-1 and J is TRBJ1-1; D gene ambiguous. V lost 1 base and J 11 bases, leaving 11 bases between the germline ends. The CDR3 consists of 11 residues. Germline V lookup: CDR1 DFQATT, CDR2 SNEGSKA (reference sequence). The CDR3 DNA reads as TGCAGTGCTAGAGGAGGAGTGGTCGCTTTCTTT. Its protein product is CSARGGVVAFF.

The table lists this clonotype with many counts. The chain uses TRBV5-1 and TRBJ1-2, with D possibly matching TRBD1 (6 bases). The CDR3 has 15 residues. Germline V gene sequence: CDR1 SGHRS, CDR2 YFSETQ. V lost 5 bases to trimming and J lost 4 bases, with 18 bases between them. CDR3 sequence: CASSYTGSGSYGYTF. CDR3 in DNA: TGCGCCAGCAGTTATACAGGGTCCGGCTCCTATGGCTACACCTTC.

In its sample, this clonotype was seen many times. V gene TRBV10-3 combines with J gene TRBJ2-5; D is possibly TRBD2 (6 bases). This CDR3 region has 16 residues. Trimming cost V 0 bases and J 5 bases, with 16 bases left between them. Germline V gene data show CDR1 as ENHRY and CDR2 as SYGVKD. The CDR3 bases are TGTGCCATCAGTGAGTCGAACCCGACTAGTATTGAGACCCAGTACTTC. It encodes CAISESNPTSIETQYF.

This clonotype has at least ten counts. The chain employs TRBV10-3 and TRBJ2-6, with a possible D match to TRBD2 (5 bases). The CDR3 consists of 16 residues. Per the germline V gene, CDR1 is ENHRY and CDR2 is SYGVKD. V was cut by 6 bases and J by 0 bases, with 12 bases left in between. The CDR3 sequence is CAISNGLNSGANVLTF. The CDR3 nucleotides are TGTGCCATCAGCAATGGACTGAACTCTGGGGCCAACGTCCTGACTTTC.

J is TRBJ2-7 and V is TRBV20-1, with a weak D call TRBD2 (6 bases). V was cut by 1 base and J by 7 bases, with 17 bases left in between. The CDR3 loop spans 14 amino acids. Germline CDR1 is DFQATT and CDR2 is SNEGSKA (reference sequence). The CDR3 DNA reads as TGCAGTGCTAGAGGCCCTGGAGTGCGGGAAGAGCAGTACTTC. This encodes CSARGPGVREEQYF.

This clonotype was seen a few times. It may be a read error: a sequence one base away is much more abundant. The rearrangement uses TRBV10-3 and TRBJ2-5; 11 nucleotides align to TRBD1. This CDR3 comprises 14 residues. CDR1 is ENHRY and CDR2 is SYGVKD in the germline V gene. In DNA, the CDR3 is TGTGCCATCAGCCCGGGACAGGGGGGGGAGACCAAGTACTTC. This sequence encodes CAISPGQGGETKYF.

This clonotype was observed many times. The rearrangement joins TRBV3-1 to TRBJ2-7; either TRBD1 or TRBD2 may supply D (6 bases each). The V end lost 1 base, the J end lost 3 bases, and 16 bases lay between the germline ends. The germline V gene has CDR1 LGHDT and CDR2 YNNKEL (reference sequence). The CDR3 loop spans 16 amino acids. The CDR3 sequence is CASSQGGGRRFYEQYF. In DNA form, the CDR3 reads TGTGCCAGCAGCCAAGGAGGGGGGCGCCGATTCTACGAGCAGTACTTC.